This entry describes one TCR beta chain. Its antigen is unknown. This entry is derived from a study of blood T cells in healthy people across ages. Study findings and constraints: Age advanced and TCR beta diversity per million T cells fell, roughly linearly. In these data, TCR beta diversity tracked strongly with naive T cell percentage.

Germline V lookup: CDR1 MDHEN, CDR2 SYDVKM. The CDR3 sequence is 14 residues long. With 4 bases clipped from V and 4 bases from J, the junction kept 4 bases outside the gene matches. Using a J-beta primer mix together with a sample-barcoded 5' primer, a second PCR was run for roughly 6 to 12 cycles. TCRdb re-analysed the 5' RACE reads in MiXCR, keeping a single row per CDR3 protein. Seen here are 1.5 million to 2 million distinct CDR3 sequences, 49% observed once, and the top ten hold approximately 2.1%. The genes are TRBV28 and TRBJ1-2, with 9 bases fitting TRBD1. The sequence was obtained from a woman aged 40 to 49 in good health. Sequencing input: blood. CDR3 loop: CASSWGQGAYGYTF. The CDR3 nucleotides are TGTGCCAGCAGTTGGGGACAGGGAGCCTATGGCTACACCTTC.